The 31 T cell receptor beta chains below all came from one sample that was sequenced in a study of control samples from healthy donors and cancer patients. The method was immunoSEQ multiplex PCR; TCRdb's version includes in-frame clones alone and lacks a portion of them. The profile covers tens of thousands of clones, with roughly 85% appearing a single time and 22% taken by the ten largest. Input material: PBMCs. The receptors originated from a man aged 55 to 70 with head and neck cancer.

The chain couples TRBV15 to TRBJ2-2; 7 nucleotides line up with TRBD1. V shed 7 bases, J shed 7 bases, and the junction held 9 bases outside the gene matches. Looked up from germline, CDR1 is LNHNV and CDR2 is YYDKDF (reference sequence). There are 14 residues in the CDR3. In nucleotides, the CDR3 is TGTGCCACCATCAGGACAGGTTACGGCGGGGAGCTGTTTTTT. Translating gives CATIRTGYGGELFF.

This CDR3 reads CASSSLNYGYTF. CDR3 in DNA: TGTGCCAGTAGTTCCCTTAACTATGGCTACACCTTC. The chain is built from TRBV19 and TRBJ1-2; D not resolved. Germline V gene sequence: CDR1 LNHDA, CDR2 SQIVND (reference sequence). The CDR3 contains 12 residues. Trimming shortened V by 5 bases and J by 1 base, and 5 bases separated the two germline ends.

The gene calls are TRBV15 and TRBJ2-1, with D possibly TRBD1 on 7 matching bases. With 3 bases removed from V and 8 bases from J, the gap between germline ends came to 20 bases. The CDR3 extends over 16 amino acids. The germline CDR1 and CDR2 sequences are LNHNV and YYDKDF (reference sequence). CDR3 loop: CATSSPTGDRDYEQFF. The DNA of the CDR3 is TGTGCCACCAGCAGCCCTACGGGAGACAGGGACTATGAGCAGTTCTTC.

V and J are TRBV9 and TRBJ2-1, with 8 bases fitting TRBD1. The J segment lost 7 bases and the V segment lost 3 bases, leaving 9 bases of the junction unmatched. The germline V gene has CDR1 SGDLS and CDR2 YYNGEE. This CDR3 is built from 15 residues. The CDR3 sequence: CASSALRTGYNEQFF. For the CDR3, the DNA is TGTGCCAGCAGCGCCCTCCGGACAGGGTATAATGAGCAGTTCTTC.

Only one count was recorded for this clone. The rearrangement uses TRBV21-1 and TRBJ2-1; the table's D call TRBD2 went unverified against the DNA. TRBV21-1 is a known pseudogene. The CDR3 runs 15 residues. The CDR3 is CASSATSRVKDEQFF. The CDR3 nucleotides are TGTGCCAGCAGCGCGACTAGCCGGGTTAAAGATGAGCAGTTCTTC.

This clone came up a few times. This chain connects TRBV11-1 to TRBJ2-3; D tentatively reads TRBD1 or TRBD2 (5 bases each). Trimming shortened V by 4 bases and J by 6 bases, and 14 bases separated the two germline ends. CDR3 size: 14 residues. Germline CDR1 is SGHAT and CDR2 is FQDESV (reference sequence). The CDR3 protein is CASSSRIEGDTQYF. In nucleotides, the CDR3 is TGTGCCAGCAGCTCCAGGATTGAGGGGGATACGCAGTATTTT.

This clone was recorded only once. The chain is built from TRBV28 and TRBJ1-3; no clear D. From germline, CDR1 is MDHEN and CDR2 SYDVKM. V was pared by 3 bases and J by 0 bases, with 6 bases between. CDR3 size: 14 residues. CDR3 in amino acids: CASSLLGSGNTIYF. DNA for the CDR3: TGTGCCAGCAGTTTGCTGGGCTCTGGAAACACCATATATTTT.

This clone appeared a few times. V is TRBV3-1 (or the pseudogene TRBV3-2) and J is TRBJ1-2; a possible D gene is TRBD1 (5 bases). From germline, CDR1 is LGHDT and CDR2 YNNKEL (reference sequence). Trimming removed 2 bases at V and 4 bases at J, with 11 bases between. The CDR3 spans 14 residues. The CDR3 DNA reads as TGTGCCAGCAGCCAATGGGGCAGCTTCTATGGCTACACCTTC. The encoded protein is CASSQWGSFYGYTF.

V gene TRBV2 combines with J gene TRBJ2-4; D ambiguous. Trimming left V 7 bases short and J 0 bases short, with 10 bases between. The CDR3 runs 14 residues. Germline V gene lookup returns CDR1 SNHLY and CDR2 FYNNEI. CDR3: CASTADLAKNIQYF. DNA of the CDR3: TGTGCCAGCACGGCAGACCTAGCCAAAAACATTCAGTACTTC.

This sequence joins TRBV28 and TRBJ1-2, with 8 bases matching TRBD1. CDR1 MDHEN and CDR2 SYDVKM come from the germline V gene. J gave up 8 bases and V 6 bases, and 5 bases lay outside the gene matches. There are 12 residues in the CDR3. The CDR3 protein is CASSSGGLGYTF. CDR3 coding DNA: TGTGCCAGCAGCTCAGGGGGCTTAGGCTACACCTTC.

The chain carries TRBV7-2 and TRBJ2-3, with TRBD1 as a possible D gene (6 bases). CDR1 is SGHTA and CDR2 is FQGNSA in the germline V gene. With 2 bases removed from V and 0 bases from J, the gap between germline ends came to 15 bases. The CDR3 loop spans 17 amino acids. The DNA of the CDR3 is TGTGCCAGCAGCTTAAGACTGGGACAAATTAGCACAGATACGCAGTATTTT. Protein: CASSLRLGQISTDTQYF.

This clone was seen a single time. This chain joins TRBV30 and TRBJ1-4; 8 bases align to TRBD1. Germline V CDR1 and CDR2: GTSNPN, SVGIG (reference sequence). The ends lost 3 bases at V and 7 bases at J; junction bases unmatched: 16. The CDR3 is 17 amino acids. CDR3 DNA: TGTGCCTGGAGCCAAAGGACAGGGAGAAGCCAGGGTGAAAAACTGTTTTTT. Its protein is CAWSQRTGRSQGEKLFF.

The chain uses TRBV19 and TRBJ2-7; no reliable D call. There are 15 residues in the CDR3. Germline-derived CDR1 and CDR2 are LNHDA and SQIVND (reference sequence). V was shortened by 3 bases and J by 0 bases, with 12 bases between the two germline ends. The CDR3 here is CASSMATDSSYEQYF. The DNA for the CDR3 is TGTGCCAGTAGTATGGCGACTGATAGCTCCTACGAGCAGTACTTC.

This clone is a singleton in its sample. This rearrangement joins TRBV7-2 to TRBJ2-7; D is possibly TRBD2 (5 bases). The CDR3 extends over 14 amino acids. Between the trimmed V and J ends, which lost 8 bases and 6 bases, there was a span of 20 bases. Germline CDR1 SGHTA, CDR2 FQGNSA. This CDR3 is CASQIGLGSAEQYF. The CDR3 DNA follows: TGTGCCAGCCAAATAGGACTGGGATCGGCCGAGCAGTACTTC.

This clone was seen a single time. V usage is TRBV28 and J usage is TRBJ1-1; 8 nucleotides agree with TRBD1. The CDR3 extends over 14 amino acids. The V gene's germline CDR1 is MDHEN and CDR2 SYDVKM. The CDR3, as DNA: TGTGCTATCGGGGGGCGGGCAGGGGGCGGAGGGGCTTTCTTT. Its protein is CAIGGRAGGGGAFF.

The chain recombines TRBV5-4 with TRBJ2-2; D is possibly TRBD2 (6 bases). Germline assignment: CDR1 SGHNT and CDR2 YYREEE (reference sequence). This CDR3 is built from 17 residues. With 2 bases removed from V and 2 bases from J, the gap between germline ends came to 16 bases. CDR3 coding DNA: TGTGCCAGCAGCTTCCCCTCGGCGGGACGCAACACCGGGGAGCTGTTTTTT. Translating gives CASSFPSAGRNTGELFF.

For the CDR3, the DNA is TGTGCCAGCAGGACTAGCGGGGGCTACGAGCAGTACTTC. Its protein product is CASRTSGGYEQYF. J is TRBJ2-7 and V is TRBV12-3 or TRBV12-4; TRBD2 matches at 12 bases. After removal of 6 bases from V and 3 bases from J, the junction contained 0 bases not matched to a gene. The CDR3 covers 13 residues.

The CDR3 spells CASSYSDSPPGANYGYTF. DNA of the CDR3: TGTGCCAGCAGTTACTCAGACAGTCCCCCCGGAGCTAACTATGGCTACACCTTC. The chain links TRBV6-2 or TRBV6-3 to TRBJ1-2, with a weak D call TRBD1 (5 bases). The CDR3 runs 18 residues. Trimming removed 0 bases at V and 0 bases at J, with 17 bases between. From germline, CDR1 is MNHEY and CDR2 SVGEGT.

The chain joins TRBV12-3 or TRBV12-4 to TRBJ2-5, with D tentatively TRBD1 or TRBD2 (5 bases each). The CDR3 consists of 13 residues. V lost 6 bases to trimming and J lost 2 bases, with 10 bases between them. For the CDR3, the DNA is TGTGCCAGCAGACTCGAGGGGCAAGAGACCCAGTACTTC. Translating gives CASRLEGQETQYF.

CDR3 DNA sequence: TGCGCCAGCAGCCAAGCAGGCAGTTTCGCCTACGAGCAGTACTTC. This sequence encodes CASSQAGSFAYEQYF. V and J are TRBV4-1 and TRBJ2-7; D is unclear. Germline V CDR1 and CDR2: MGHRA, YSYEKL. This CDR3 has 15 amino acids. Trimming stripped 1 base from V and 2 bases from J, with 12 bases between.

The V gene is TRBV7-9, the J gene TRBJ2-7, with D possibly matching TRBD2 (7 bases). This CDR3 is built from 15 residues. Trimming removed 4 bases at V and 0 bases at J, with 13 bases between. Germline lookup yields CDR1 SEHNR and CDR2 FQNEAQ (reference sequence). The chain's CDR3 is CASSYRGAASYEQYF. CDR3 DNA: TGTGCCAGCAGCTACCGGGGGGCCGCCTCCTACGAGCAGTACTTC. Based on the CDR3 plus reference TRBV7-9 and TRBJ2-7, the full variable domain is DTGVSQNPRHKITKRGQNVTFRCDPISEHNRLYWYRQTLGQGPEFLTYFQNEAQLEKSRLLSDRFSAERPKGSFSTLEIQRTEQGDSAMYLCASSYRGAASYEQYFGPGTRLTVT.

This sequence joins TRBV5-5 and TRBJ2-3; D may be TRBD1 or TRBD2 (7 bases each). The germline gives CDR1 SGHKS, CDR2 YYEKEE (reference sequence). V lost 3 bases, J lost 3 bases, and 14 bases lay in between. There are 15 residues in the CDR3. The CDR3 DNA is TGTGCCAGCAGCTGGGGAGCGGGACAGACAGATACGCAGTATTTT. It codes for CASSWGAGQTDTQYF.

The chain uses TRBV6-4 and TRBJ1-2; D gene ambiguous. The V end lost 0 bases, the J end lost 8 bases, and 10 bases lay between the germline ends. Per germline, CDR1 MRHNA and CDR2 SNTAGT. The CDR3 has 13 residues. CDR3: CASSDSGGIGYTF. The CDR3 DNA reads TGTGCCAGCAGTGACTCTGGAGGGATCGGCTACACCTTC.

The V and J genes are TRBV5-1 and TRBJ2-7; TRBD1 aligns across 7 bases. The CDR3 runs 14 residues. Germline assignment: CDR1 SGHRS and CDR2 YFSETQ. V lost 4 bases and J lost 3; bases outside the gene matches: 7. The DNA for the CDR3 is TGCGCCAGCAGCCTGGGGACAGCGGACTACGAGCAGTACTTC. Translated: CASSLGTADYEQYF.

This rearrangement joins TRBV10-1 to TRBJ2-1; TRBD2 matches 7 bases. Germline V lookup: CDR1 WNHNN, CDR2 SYGVQD (reference sequence). V trimming: 3 bases; J trimming: 0 bases; junction bases outside the gene matches: 5. This CDR3 has 16 residues. The CDR3 here is CASSELARNSYNEQFF. The CDR3 DNA reads as TGCGCCAGCAGTGAACTAGCGAGGAACTCCTACAATGAGCAGTTCTTC.

The chain employs TRBV29-1 and TRBJ1-4, with 12 bases lining up with TRBD1. The CDR3 extends over 13 amino acids. With 5 bases clipped from V and 10 bases from J, the junction kept 5 bases outside the gene matches. Germline V gene lookup returns CDR1 SQVTM and CDR2 ANQGSEA. The CDR3 spells CSVPGTGGVKLFF. The CDR3 region has the DNA TGCAGCGTTCCCGGGACAGGGGGCGTAAAACTGTTTTTT.

This chain connects TRBV29-1 to TRBJ1-1; D gene unclear. This CDR3 is 12 amino acids long. Germline V gene lookup returns CDR1 SQVTM and CDR2 ANQGSEA. With 5 bases removed from V and 0 bases from J, the gap between germline ends came to 7 bases. The CDR3 sequence: CSVLRVNTEAFF. The CDR3 bases are TGCAGCGTTCTCCGGGTGAACACTGAAGCTTTCTTT.

This chain connects TRBV28 to TRBJ1-3; D remains unclear. The length of the CDR3 is 12 residues. The V end was cut by 6 bases, the J end by 3 bases, with 6 bases between. Germline V gene data show CDR1 as MDHEN and CDR2 as SYDVKM. CDR3 nucleotides: TGTGCCAGCAGGGTTTTTGGAAACACCATATATTTT. This translates into CASRVFGNTIYF.

This chain uses TRBV2 with TRBJ1-5, with a tentative D call TRBD1 (5 bases). The germline gives CDR1 SNHLY, CDR2 FYNNEI. The CDR3 length is 15 residues. Trimming took off 4 bases at V and 5 bases at J, with 15 bases between the two ends. The CDR3 is CASSVTSGQDQPQHF. Here the CDR3 DNA reads TGTGCCAGCAGTGTTACGTCAGGGCAAGATCAGCCCCAGCATTTT.

In this sample, this clone turned up a few times. Distinct nucleotide sequences in the sample also encode this CDR3. The chain joins TRBV6-5 to TRBJ1-5; D not resolved. Germline assignment: CDR1 MNHEY and CDR2 SVGAGI. The CDR3 runs 12 residues. V was cut by 4 bases and J by 6 bases, with 7 bases left in between. CDR3: CASSSKSQPQHF. The CDR3 region has the DNA TGTGCCAGCAGTTCGAAGAGTCAGCCCCAGCATTTT.

The chain couples TRBV6-1 to TRBJ2-1; 8 bases map to TRBD2. Trimming at V came to 2 bases and at J to 2 bases, leaving 5 bases not matched to a gene. The CDR3 loop spans 16 amino acids. CDR1 MNHNS and CDR2 SASEGT come from the germline V gene. The CDR3 loop is CASSETSGSAYNEQFF. The CDR3 DNA reads TGTGCCAGCAGTGAAACGAGCGGGAGCGCCTACAATGAGCAGTTCTTC.